This paragraph reports one T cell receptor (beta chain). Its cognate antigen is unknown. These data belong to a study of Ad26.COV2.S vaccination and SARS-CoV-2 variants. In the study overall: The study gave Ad26.COV2.S intramuscularly, once or twice 56 days apart.

The data were produced by immunoSEQ multiplex PCR, yet TCRdb's version contains in-frame clones alone and is incomplete. This sample has some 340,000 clones; just over 85% occur once, and the top ten carry 1.5% to 2.5%. Findings and caveats of the study: It was vaccine recipients, not placebo recipients, who had the higher spike-specific TCR breadth.

Sample treatment: around 19 received Ad26.COV2.S at low or high dose, single or two shots; several received placebo; per-sample allocation not given. Samples analyzed were those drawn on day 63 after the first vaccine or placebo injection. An Ad26 vector that expressed Wuhan-strain SARS-CoV-2 spike constituted the vaccine. CDR1 is LNHDA, CDR2 SQIVND, per germline (reference sequence). The V and J ends lost 5 bases and 7 bases respectively, with 12 bases between them. The CDR3 has 14 residues. The chain uses TRBV19 and TRBJ1-6; the D gene is possibly TRBD1 (5 bases). The sample was peripheral blood, taken in a trial of Ad26.COV2.S vaccine versus placebo. The receptor comes from a person aged 18-60 years who received the Ad26.COV2.S COVID-19 vaccine or a placebo. The CDR3 region has the DNA TGTGCCAGTAGTGGGCGTCAGGGCAATTCACCCCTCCACTTT. Encoded protein: CASSGRQGNSPLHF.